This T cell receptor (beta chain) was documented in a study of T cell repertoires in cytomegalovirus infection. About the research overall: As its CMV epitopes, the study selected recently identified HLA-C-restricted and well-studied HLA-B-restricted targets. Public TCR beta signatures provided an indication of both CMV infection and a matching HLA type.

CDR3 length: 15 amino acids. Trimming took off 0 bases at V and 0 bases at J, with 8 bases between the two ends. Germline-derived CDR1 and CDR2 are SGDLS and YYNGEE. To note about this clonotype: Its matching antigen is unknown.

Each CDR3 protein is one row after TCRdb ran MiXCR on the reads. The sample lists roughly 920,000 distinct CDR3 sequences, less than 40% seen once, with about an eighth in the top ten. Study results and limitations: Ex vivo, HLA-C-restricted CMV-specific TCR beta clonotypes prevailed over the rest of the response. CMV carriers with the relevant HLA were identified by cumulative public TCR beta family frequency.

The TCR comes from a human donor in good health (CMV status not recorded). Some clones in this sample may be carry-over from other donors' samples. This specimen consisted of cultured CD8+ T cells from PBMCs, obtained from culture after CMV antigen stimulation. The V call is TRBV9, the J call TRBJ2-3; D is unresolved. The CDR3 region has the DNA TGTGCCAGCAGCGTAGGGGCTAGTAGCACAGATACGCAGTATTTT. Translating gives CASSVGASSTDTQYF.